This TCR beta chain comes out of a study of T cell changes during pregnancy in multiple sclerosis. Sequencing used immunoSEQ multiplex PCR; TCRdb keeps in-frame clones, though not all of them. The table records about 58,000 clones, roughly 89% of them present only once. V lost 3 bases to trimming and J lost 8 bases, with 19 bases between them. Germline-derived CDR1 and CDR2 are SQVTM and ANQGSEA. CDR3 size: 14 residues. This TCR was sampled from a female donor in good health, enrolled as a control in a pregnancy study. V usage is TRBV29-1 and J usage is TRBJ1-1; D is uncertain. This sample comprised CD4+ T cells from peripheral blood mononuclear cells, obtained after pregnancy. The CDR3 sequence: CSVDSLGGGNEAFF. CDR3 nucleotides: TGCAGCGTTGATTCCCTGGGCGGAGGGAACGAAGCTTTCTTT.